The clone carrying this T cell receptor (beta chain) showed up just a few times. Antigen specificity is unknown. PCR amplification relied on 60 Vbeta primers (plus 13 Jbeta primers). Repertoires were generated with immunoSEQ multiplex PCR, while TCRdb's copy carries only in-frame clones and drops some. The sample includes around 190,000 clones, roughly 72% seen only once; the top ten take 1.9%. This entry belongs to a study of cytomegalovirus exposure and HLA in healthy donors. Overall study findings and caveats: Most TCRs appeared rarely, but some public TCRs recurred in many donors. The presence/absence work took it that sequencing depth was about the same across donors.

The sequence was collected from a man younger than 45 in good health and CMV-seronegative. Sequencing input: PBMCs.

In DNA form, the CDR3 reads TGTGCCAGCAGTTTCTCTCAGGGAGGGCGTTACAATGAGCAGTTCTTC. It encodes CASSFSQGGRYNEQFF. The chain employs TRBV28 and TRBJ2-1; 7 bases line up with TRBD2. CDR3 length equals 16 residues. The V segment lost 3 bases and the J segment 4 bases; nucleotides outside the gene matches: 9. The germline V gene has CDR1 MDHEN and CDR2 SYDVKM.